The 5 T cell receptor beta chains listed next were all sequenced from one sample in a study of control samples from healthy donors and cancer patients. Produced via immunoSEQ multiplex PCR; TCRdb's table is partial and in-frame only. The profile shows around 250,000 clones, over 75% of them singletons. The specimen sequenced was PBMCs. These receptors came from a woman in her fifties or sixties with lung cancer.

The CDR3 DNA follows: TGTGCCAGCAGTTACGGGGGCGGGAGGGCCGTCGATGAGCAGTTCTTC. As protein: CASSYGGGRAVDEQFF. The chain employs TRBV6-5 and TRBJ2-1; 9 nucleotides match TRBD2. The J segment lost 8 bases and the V segment lost 2 bases, leaving 10 bases of the junction unmatched. CDR1 and CDR2 from the germline V gene are MNHEY and SVGAGI. This CDR3 is built from 16 residues.

The J gene is TRBJ1-1, the V gene TRBV2; 9 bases match TRBD1. The CDR3 runs to 14 residues. V trimming: 5 bases; J trimming: 4 bases; junction bases outside the gene matches: 5. CDR1 is SNHLY, CDR2 FYNNEI, per germline. CDR3 DNA: TGTGCCAGCAGTTTTGGGACAGGGTTCACTGAAGCTTTCTTT. It specifies CASSFGTGFTEAFF.

The chain joins TRBV10-2 to TRBJ2-7, with D possibly called TRBD1 or TRBD2 (5 bases each). V was shortened by 2 bases and J by 11 bases, with 19 bases between the two germline ends. The germline V gene has CDR1 WSHSY and CDR2 SAAADI. The CDR3 has 14 residues. The CDR3 protein is CASSEGAATTREYF. CDR3 in DNA: TGCGCCAGCAGTGAGGGGGCGGCTACTACGAGGGAGTACTTC.

In its sample, this clone was seen a few times. This chain joins TRBV14 and TRBJ2-7; D possibly matches TRBD1 or TRBD2 (6 bases each). The CDR3 length is 14 residues. V gave up 4 bases and J gave up 0 bases, with 10 bases separating them. CDR1 is SGHDN and CDR2 is FVKESK in the germline V gene. The CDR3 region is CASSLGGGSYEQYF. CDR3 sequence (DNA): TGTGCCAGCAGCCTTGGAGGGGGCTCCTACGAGCAGTACTTC.

The CDR3 is CAISELGSGNTDTQYF. The CDR3 DNA follows: TGTGCCATCAGTGAGCTGGGTAGCGGAAATACAGATACGCAGTATTTT. The chain carries TRBV10-3 and TRBJ2-3, with a possible D match to TRBD2 (6 bases). This CDR3 region has 16 residues. CDR1 and CDR2 (germline): ENHRY, SYGVKD. V lost 2 bases, J lost 3 bases, and 15 bases lay in between.